What follows describes a single T cell receptor beta chain. Generated by immunoSEQ multiplex PCR, the TCRdb table keeps only in-frame clones and is missing some. Of 380,000 or so clones in the sample, 65% to 90% were seen once. These data originate in a study of blood T cell repertoires in COVID-19. With V trimmed by 3 bases and J by 6 bases, 6 bases remained unmatched. The CDR3 runs 15 residues. CDR1 SGDLS and CDR2 YYNGEE come from the germline V gene. What was sequenced was peripheral blood. The rearrangement links TRBV9 to TRBJ2-3; 11 nucleotides line up with TRBD2. The clonotype originates from a woman aged 55-70 years with COVID-19, enrolled during active disease. In nucleotides, the CDR3 is TGTGCCAGCAGCGCCCTAGCGGGGGGCGGGGATACGCAGTATTTT. Translating gives CASSALAGGGDTQYF.